Sequencing of this T cell receptor beta chain was carried out in a study of shared clonotypes between healthy human individuals. This table comes from immunoSEQ multiplex PCR, and its TCRdb copy is limited to in-frame clones, with some not included. The repertoire has 1.6 million or so clones, 98% of them found once; the top ten carry roughly 0.35%. The study's findings and limits: Generation probabilities of non-shared clonotypes were lower (relative to those shared by all four donors).

Germline lookup yields CDR1 SEHNR and CDR2 FQNEAQ (reference sequence). This CDR3 spans 13 amino acids. Trimming pared 4 bases from V and 6 bases from J, leaving 11 bases between. Turning to this clone: Its specificity is not known.

Sequences were obtained from naive CD4+ T cells sorted from blood. The subset was: CD45RA+ positively selected. This TCR came from a man aged 25-45 years in good health. The chain recombines TRBV7-9 with TRBJ2-3, with D possibly TRBD2 on 5 matching bases. The CDR3 sequence is CASSSMQRDTQYF. Here the CDR3 DNA reads TGTGCCAGCAGCTCTATGCAGCGGGATACGCAGTATTTT.